The 10 T cell receptor beta chains presented below share a single source sample, sequenced in a study of control samples from healthy donors and cancer patients (dated by TCRdb to the early 2020s). Receptor libraries were prepared by the immunoSEQ multiplex PCR assay. In its TCRdb copy, this immuneACCESS table keeps in-frame sequences only and misses some clones. Where compared with another copy, unresolved V genes explain less than half of these, and the others have no known cause. The sample contains some 160,000 clones, 89% of them found a single time. Around 4.9% of the sample goes to the ten largest clones. The sequencing sample was made of blood. All receptors come from a man between 25 and 39 years old in good health.

The V call is TRBV7-3, the J call TRBJ2-7, with TRBD2 matching 9 bases. The CDR3 totals 14 residues. V dropped 2 bases and J dropped 3; count of bases not matched to a gene: 2. Germline V lookup: CDR1 SGHTA, CDR2 FQGTGA. This chain's CDR3 is CASSLEAGGYEQYF. CDR3 nucleotide sequence: TGTGCCAGCAGCTTAGAAGCGGGGGGCTACGAGCAGTACTTC.

The chain combines TRBV5-1 with TRBJ2-5; the match to TRBD2 covers 9 bases. Germline V gene lookup returns CDR1 SGHRS and CDR2 YFSETQ. This CDR3 is built from 15 residues. V trimming: 4 bases; J trimming: 1 base; junction bases outside the gene matches: 5. CDR3 region: CASSRTSAGQETQYF. Written as DNA, the CDR3 is TGCGCCAGCAGCCGGACTAGCGCAGGCCAAGAGACCCAGTACTTC.

The chain recombines TRBV4-1 with TRBJ2-3; no clear D gene. The germline gives CDR1 MGHRA, CDR2 YSYEKL. The germline V and J ends were trimmed by 1 base and 0 bases, with 5 bases remaining between them. This CDR3 spans 14 amino acids. CDR3 region: CASSQGPSTDTQYF. In DNA form, the CDR3 reads TGCGCCAGCAGCCAAGGACCTAGCACAGATACGCAGTATTTT.

The chain employs TRBV10-1 and TRBJ2-5; D is perhaps TRBD2 (6 bases). Trimming took off 2 bases at V and 6 bases at J, with 13 bases between the two ends. The CDR3 runs 14 residues. Per germline, CDR1 WNHNN and CDR2 SYGVQD (reference sequence). As DNA, the CDR3 is TGCGCCAGCAGTGAGCGGGGACTTAGACAGACCCAGTACTTC. Encoded protein: CASSERGLRQTQYF.

V and J are TRBV15 and TRBJ2-7; possibly TRBD1 for D (6 bases). The V end was cut by 0 bases, the J end by 11 bases, with 17 bases between. This CDR3 has 14 amino acids. Germline values: CDR1 LNHNV, CDR2 YYDKDF (reference sequence). This chain's CDR3 is CATSRDERDKRKYF. CDR3 bases: TGTGCCACCAGCAGAGACGAAAGGGACAAGAGGAAGTACTTC.

The V call is TRBV6-1, the J call TRBJ2-7; D gene uncertain. This CDR3 has 13 residues. Germline CDR1 and CDR2: MNHNS and SASEGT. The germline V and J ends were trimmed by 0 bases and 1 base, with 4 bases remaining between them. CDR3 amino acids: CASSEAESYEQYF. In nucleotides, the CDR3 is TGTGCCAGCAGTGAAGCCGAGTCCTACGAGCAGTACTTC.

The V and J genes are TRBV6-2 or TRBV6-3 and TRBJ2-5; 9 bases are a match to TRBD1. Trimming cost V 6 bases and J 0 bases; bases outside gene matches: 8. The CDR3 contains 16 residues. Germline-derived CDR1 and CDR2 are MNHEY and SVGEGT. The CDR3 DNA is TGTGCCAGCAGCTATGCTGGGACAGGGTACCAAGAGACCCAGTACTTC. Translation: CASSYAGTGYQETQYF.

This clone was detected once. This chain links TRBV19 with TRBJ2-4; 11 bases line up with TRBD2. The junction had 9 bases not matched to a gene; V was cut back by 2 bases and J by 0 bases. Germline V gene lookup returns CDR1 LNHDA and CDR2 SQIVND (reference sequence). This CDR3 is built from 19 residues. CDR3 nucleotide sequence: TGTGCCAGTAGTATAACAGTAGCGGGGGGGCTCCTAGCCAAAAACATTCAGTACTTC. It translates to CASSITVAGGLLAKNIQYF.

V is TRBV2 and J is TRBJ2-5, with 8 nucleotides matching TRBD2. Germline values: CDR1 SNHLY, CDR2 FYNNEI. V gave up 3 bases and J gave up 5 bases; unmatched junction bases: 11. CDR3 length: 16 amino acids. In DNA form, the CDR3 reads TGTGCCAGCAGTGATCGGCGGGGGGTTGGAAAGGAGACCCAGTACTTC. As protein: CASSDRRGVGKETQYF.

The rearrangement links TRBV9 to TRBJ2-7; D may be TRBD2 (5 bases). The CDR3 sequence is 14 residues long. Trimming pared 4 bases from V and 2 bases from J, leaving 13 bases between. From germline, CDR1 is SGDLS and CDR2 YYNGEE. The CDR3 bases are TGTGCCAGCAGCCCAGAGGGTGGGGCCTACGAGCAGTACTTC. Protein: CASSPEGGAYEQYF.